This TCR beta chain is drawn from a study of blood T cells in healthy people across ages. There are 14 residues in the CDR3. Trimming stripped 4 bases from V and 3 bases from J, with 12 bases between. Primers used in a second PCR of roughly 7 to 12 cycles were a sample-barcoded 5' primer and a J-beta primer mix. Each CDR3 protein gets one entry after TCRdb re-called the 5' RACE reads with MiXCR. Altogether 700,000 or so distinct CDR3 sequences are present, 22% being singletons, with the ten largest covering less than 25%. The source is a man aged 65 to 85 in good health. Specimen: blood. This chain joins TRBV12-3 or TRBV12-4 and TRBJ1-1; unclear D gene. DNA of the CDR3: TGTGCCAGCAGTTACCCGGGTGTGTACACTGAAGCTTTCTTT. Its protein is CASSYPGVYTEAFF.